This T cell receptor (beta chain) was identified in a study of cytotoxic CD8 clonotypes in ibrutinib-treated CLL. Study results and limitations: The clonality went up when patients responded to ibrutinib and dropped back toward baseline at progression. Collection times varied between progressing and sustained-remission patients. In comparison with age-matched healthy donors, baseline clonality was higher and tracked circulating CD8+ T-cell counts.

A 1 in 200,000 to 1 in 1 million T cell depth was the sequencing target. Produced via immunoSEQ multiplex PCR; TCRdb's table is partial and in-frame only. The sample shows 100,000 to 150,000 clones, over 75% of them seen only once. A note on this clone: Its antigen is unidentified.

CDR3 size: 13 residues. Trimming removed 4 bases at V and 3 bases at J, with 9 bases between. Germline values: CDR1 KGHSH, CDR2 LQKENI. This chain uses TRBV18 with TRBJ1-1; D is undetermined. This TCR was sampled from a human donor with chronic lymphocytic leukemia. The material was PBMCs, obtained after 24 months of ibrutinib treatment. This CDR3 is CASSLRGDTEAFF. In nucleotides, the CDR3 is TGTGCCAGCTCACTTCGGGGTGACACTGAAGCTTTCTTT.